Shown below are 25 T cell receptor beta chains from a single sample sequenced in a study of Tregs in tolerant kidney transplant recipients (dated by TCRdb to between 2018 and 2020). Preparation of the library involved the immunoSEQ multiplex PCR assay. As stored in TCRdb, this immuneACCESS dataset retains in-frame rearrangements with V and J assigned. A fraction of the clones does not appear; measured against another copy, unresolved V genes explain less than half of the discrepancy, and the remainder lacks a known reason. The sample table records 20,000 to 30,000 clones. Approximately 3.7% of the sample is taken by the ten largest. This specimen's time point label, interpreted: 6 months after combined kidney and bone marrow transplant. Related donors were used in the transplants with nonmyeloablative bone marrow transplantation, and mixed chimerism was transient in the human trials. This sample comprised CD4+ T cells from blood (PBMCs), obtained 6 months after the transplant. Receptors were obtained from a human patient who received a combined kidney and bone marrow transplant. Following a transplant, a fraction of the T cells may be traceable to the graft donor.

Details on this clone: The CDR3 end lies 3 residues beyond the end of the read and is filled in from the germline J gene. V and J are TRBV16 and TRBJ1-4; the match to TRBD1 covers 9 bases. The CDR3 is 15 amino acids. Germline V gene lookup returns CDR1 KGHSY and CDR2 FQNENV. V dropped 5 bases and J dropped 7; count of bases not matched to a gene: 8. CDR3 DNA (partial): TGTGCCAGCAGCGTTCCCGGGACAGGGTTTGAAAAA. This codes for CASSVPGTGFEK. The entire CDR3 is CASSVPGTGFEKLFF.

Concerning this clone itself: The read ends 3 residues early relative to the CDR3; the germline J gene fills the gap. The chain couples TRBV10-2 to TRBJ2-7; 7 bases agree with TRBD1. In germline, CDR1 is WSHSY, CDR2 SAAADI. The CDR3 totals 14 residues. V trimming: 7 bases; J trimming: 4 bases; junction bases outside the gene matches: 10. The covered CDR3 bases are TGCGCCAGCACCAGAACAGGGGCAGGGTACGAG. Amino acid sequence: CASTRTGAGYE. The CDR3 in its entirety is CASTRTGAGYEQYF.

Worth noting for this clone: The read comes to an end 3 residues before the CDR3 does, leaving the germline J gene to fill in the end. This chain uses TRBV19 with TRBJ2-5; the match to TRBD2 covers 12 bases. From germline, CDR1 is LNHDA and CDR2 SQIVND (reference sequence). The V segment lost 5 bases and the J segment 2 bases; nucleotides outside the gene matches: 6. This CDR3 comprises 16 residues. CDR3 residues: CASSVLAGGLQETQYF. The CDR3 bases that were read are TGTGCCAGTAGTGTCCTAGCGGGAGGGCTTCAAGAGACC.

The CDR3 spells CASSLGLAETQYF. CDR3 DNA, as far as it was read: TGTGCCAGCTCTTTGGGACTAGCAGAGACC. V and J are TRBV18 and TRBJ2-5, with 9 bases matching TRBD2. The read terminates 3 residues ahead of where the CDR3 ends, so the germline J gene completes it. The length of the CDR3 is 13 residues. V gave up 6 bases and J gave up 4 bases; unmatched junction bases: 3. CDR1 and CDR2 from the germline V gene are KGHSH and LQKENI.

On this clone: Read coverage stops 3 residues before the CDR3 terminus; the germline J gene supplies the remainder. The V and J genes are TRBV19 and TRBJ2-5, with 11 bases matching TRBD2. Germline trimming cut 3 bases from V and 1 base from J; bases unmatched to any gene: 1. The CDR3 has 15 amino acids. Germline-derived CDR1 and CDR2 are LNHDA and SQIVND (reference sequence). The CDR3 bases that were read are TGTGCCAGTAGTATGACTAGCGGGGCCCAAGAGACC. Encoded protein: CASSMTSGAQET. The complete CDR3 reads CASSMTSGAQETQYF.

Comment on this clone: The read terminates 3 residues ahead of where the CDR3 ends, so the germline J gene completes it. V and J are TRBV7-9 and TRBJ2-7, with D hard to call. V shed 5 bases and J shed 0 bases, with 11 bases lying between them. The germline V gene encodes CDR1 SEHNR and CDR2 FQNEAQ (reference sequence). The CDR3 is 14 residues long. Here the CDR3 reads CASSPRLDSYEQYF. The part of the CDR3 DNA that was read is TGTGCCAGCAGCCCCCGGCTAGACTCCTACGAG. Full variable domain (rest looked up from reference TRBV7-9 and TRBJ2-7): DTGVSQNPRHKITKRGQNVTFRCDPISEHNRLYWYRQTLGQGPEFLTYFQNEAQLEKSRLLSDRFSAERPKGSFSTLEIQRTEQGDSAMYLCASSPRLDSYEQYFGPGTRLTVT.

As regards this clone: The read comes to an end 3 residues before the CDR3 does, leaving the germline J gene to fill in the end. V is TRBV7-8 and J is TRBJ2-7; 10 positions agree with TRBD1. Per germline, CDR1 SGHVS and CDR2 FQNEAQ. This CDR3 comprises 14 residues. V shed 5 bases, J shed 6 bases, and the junction held 7 bases outside the gene matches. This CDR3 is CASSTGTGASEQYF. The part of the CDR3 DNA that was read is TGTGCCAGCAGCACGGGGACAGGGGCTAGCGAG.

Concerning this clone: The sequenced fragment ends 3 residues before the CDR3 boundary, so the rest is inferred from the germline J gene. This chain joins TRBV7-2 and TRBJ2-1; 8 nucleotides agree with TRBD2. Trimming cost V 8 bases and J 7 bases; bases outside gene matches: 10. From germline, CDR1 is SGHTA and CDR2 FQGNSA. The CDR3 loop spans 14 amino acids. The CDR3 bases that were read are TGTGCCAGCCACCCCGGGGGGGCCTGGAATGAG. This encodes CASHPGGAWNE. The entire CDR3 reads CASHPGGAWNEQFF.

Turning to this clone: The read is 3 residues too short to cover the CDR3 end, so that end is filled in from the germline J gene. The rearrangement uses TRBV7-2 and TRBJ1-4; TRBD1 matches 10 bases. CDR3 size: 14 residues. Germline CDR1 SGHTA, CDR2 FQGNSA. V trimming: 4 bases; J trimming: 8 bases; junction bases outside the gene matches: 4. The covered CDR3 bases are TGTGCCAGCAGCTCGGACAGGGGGAGAGAAAAA. As protein: CASSSDRGREK. The full-length CDR3 reads as CASSSDRGREKLFF.

A remark on this clone: Read data end 3 residues before the CDR3 end; the end is taken from the germline J gene. This chain connects TRBV4-1 to TRBJ1-4, with D possibly TRBD1 on 6 matching bases. Trimming left V 4 bases short and J 8 bases short, with 17 bases between. The V gene's germline CDR1 is MGHRA and CDR2 YSYEKL. The CDR3 is made up of 15 amino acids. The sequenced part of the CDR3 DNA is TGCGCCAGCAGCCCCCCAAGGGGGTTGGGCGAAAAA. As protein: CASSPPRGLGEK. The whole CDR3 protein reads CASSPPRGLGEKLFF.

Points on this clone: The read halts 3 residues ahead of the CDR3 end, with the missing end drawn from the germline J gene. The gene calls are TRBV2 and TRBJ2-5, with 13 bases matching TRBD2. The CDR3 sequence is 15 residues long. V shed 3 bases and J 5 bases; nucleotides not matched to a gene: 3. Germline V gives CDR1 SNHLY, CDR2 FYNNEI. CDR3 bases read: TGTGCCAGCAGTGAGTCGACTAGCGGGGGGGAGACC. This sequence encodes CASSESTSGGET. The CDR3 reads in full as CASSESTSGGETQYF.

CDR3 sequence: CASSLRTGGPTSTDTQYF. The sequenced CDR3 bases are TGTGCCAGCAGCTTGAGAACAGGTGGGCCCACTAGCACAGATACG. The chain is built from TRBV7-6 and TRBJ2-3, with D possibly TRBD1 on 5 matching bases. Read coverage stops 3 residues before the CDR3 terminus; the germline J gene supplies the remainder. The CDR3 is 18 amino acids. Germline CDR1 and CDR2: SGHVS and FNYEAQ. V shed 3 bases and J shed 0 bases, with 19 bases lying between them.

As for this clone: The read terminates 3 residues ahead of where the CDR3 ends, so the germline J gene completes it. The chain combines TRBV7-8 with TRBJ2-5; D might be TRBD1 (5 bases). Looked up from germline, CDR1 is SGHVS and CDR2 is FQNEAQ. V was clipped by 5 bases and J by 5 bases, with 15 bases between them. This CDR3 spans 14 amino acids. This CDR3 is CASSKQAVRETQYF. The part of the CDR3 DNA that was read is TGTGCCAGCAGCAAACAGGCGGTTCGGGAGACC.

Notes on this clone: The read ends 3 residues early relative to the CDR3; the germline J gene fills the gap. The rearrangement uses TRBV7-2 and TRBJ1-1; TRBD1 is a possible D gene (5 bases). Germline values: CDR1 SGHTA, CDR2 FQGNSA. V was shortened by 2 bases and J by 3 bases, with 10 bases between the two germline ends. CDR3 length: 14 residues. This CDR3 is CASSLNRGHTEAFF. The sequenced part of the CDR3 DNA is TGTGCCAGCAGCTTAAATAGGGGTCACACTGAA. Complete variable domain (other parts from reference TRBV7-2 and TRBJ1-1): GAGVSQSPSNKVTEKGKDVELRCDPISGHTALYWYRQSLGQGLEFLIYFQGNSAPDKSGLPSDRFSAERTGGSVSTLTIQRTQQEDSAVYLCASSLNRGHTEAFFGQGTRLTVV.

Comment on this clone: The same CDR3 also results from other DNA sequences found in this sample. This CDR3 is CSARRQGAGTEAFF. The covered CDR3 bases are TGCAGTGCTAGACGACAGGGGGCTGGGACTGAA. The V and J genes are TRBV20-1 and TRBJ1-1; 10 bases are shared with TRBD1. The read gets to within 3 residues of the CDR3 end, and the germline J gene fills in the rest. The CDR3 is 14 amino acids. J was trimmed by 5 bases and V by 2 bases; bases with no gene match: 5. Germline loops: CDR1 DFQATT, CDR2 SNEGSKA (reference sequence).

With regard to this clone: The read ends 3 residues early relative to the CDR3; the germline J gene fills the gap. The chain is built from TRBV19 and TRBJ2-7; D might be TRBD2 (6 bases). Between the trimmed V and J ends, which lost 7 bases and 0 bases, there was a span of 13 bases. The CDR3 extends over 14 amino acids. Germline V CDR1 and CDR2: LNHDA, SQIVND (reference sequence). Here the CDR3 reads CASKVAVSSYEQYF. CDR3 DNA (partial): TGTGCCAGTAAGGTAGCGGTGAGCTCCTACGAG.

About this clone itself: Coverage ceases 3 residues before the CDR3 finishes, and the germline J gene fills in the end. The V gene is TRBV6-1, the J gene TRBJ2-7, with 8 bases matching TRBD1. The V gene's germline CDR1 is MNHNS and CDR2 SASEGT. The CDR3 totals 14 residues. The ends lost 4 bases at V and 4 bases at J; junction bases unmatched: 6. CDR3 in amino acids: CASSVRTGHYEQYF. The sequenced part of the CDR3 DNA is TGTGCCAGCAGTGTTCGGACAGGGCATTACGAG.

With respect to this clone: Coverage ceases 3 residues before the CDR3 finishes, and the germline J gene fills in the end. This sequence joins TRBV5-1 and TRBJ2-3; 7 bases match TRBD1. Trimming cost V 8 bases and J 3 bases; bases outside gene matches: 6. The CDR3 is 13 residues long. Germline V CDR1 and CDR2: SGHRS, YFSETQ. The CDR3 here is CASAEQGTDTQYF. The CDR3 DNA, read in part, is TGCGCCAGTGCTGAACAGGGGACAGATACG.

Comment on this clone: The CDR3 end lies 3 residues beyond the end of the read and is filled in from the germline J gene. The rearrangement uses TRBV3-1 (or the pseudogene TRBV3-2) and TRBJ2-2, with 7 bases lining up with TRBD1. V lost 1 base to trimming and J lost 4 bases; unmatched junction nucleotides: 3. CDR3 size: 15 residues. Germline-derived CDR1 and CDR2 are LGHDT and YNNKEL (reference sequence). The CDR3 region is CASSQAGGSTGELFF. CDR3 DNA, as far as it was read: TGTGCCAGCAGCCAAGCAGGGGGAAGCACCGGGGAG.

In regard to this clone: The CDR3 end falls 3 residues outside the read, so it is completed with the germline J gene. The genes are TRBV6-1 and TRBJ2-1, with a tentative D call TRBD2 (5 bases). The germline V and J ends were trimmed by 4 bases and 0 bases, with 10 bases remaining between them. The CDR3 runs to 15 residues. Germline values: CDR1 MNHNS, CDR2 SASEGT. CDR3 DNA (partial): TGTGCCAGCAGTGTTGAGCGGTACTCCTACAATGAG. It encodes CASSVERYSYNE. The complete CDR3 reads CASSVERYSYNEQFF.

To note about this clone: Germline and junction disagree at one end, which may indicate a read error. The read terminates 3 residues before the CDR3 end, so the remaining end is supplied by the germline J gene. This chain connects TRBV5-1 to TRBJ2-1; 9 nucleotides agree with TRBD1. Germline values: CDR1 SGHRS, CDR2 YFSETQ. The CDR3 has 15 residues. CDR3 bases read: TGCGCCAGCAGGAGGGGACAGGGAGACTACGATGAG. Amino acids: CASRRGQGDYDE. The CDR3 reads in full as CASRRGQGDYDEQFF.

With respect to this clone: The CDR3 extends 3 residues past the end of the read, so its final part is completed from the germline J gene. The chain recombines TRBV30 with TRBJ1-2; D ambiguous. The CDR3 has 15 amino acids. Trimming left V 4 bases short and J 0 bases short, with 15 bases between. Germline V lookup: CDR1 GTSNPN, CDR2 SVGIG (reference sequence). The sequenced part of the CDR3 DNA is TGTGCCTGGACGCAGGCGCCTCGATCTAACTATGGC. This sequence encodes CAWTQAPRSNYG. The complete CDR3 reads CAWTQAPRSNYGYTF.

A word on this clone: The read comes to an end 3 residues before the CDR3 does, leaving the germline J gene to fill in the end. The gene calls are TRBV5-4 and TRBJ2-5; 7 bases agree with TRBD2. V lost 0 bases to trimming and J lost 6 bases; unmatched junction nucleotides: 5. CDR3 length: 14 amino acids. Germline V gene data show CDR1 as SGHNT and CDR2 as YYREEE (reference sequence). CDR3 protein: CASSLDSGGKTQYF. The CDR3 bases that were read are TGTGCCAGCAGCTTGGACTCGGGGGGTAAGACC.

The DNA read from the CDR3 is TGTGCCAGCAGCCGACTGGACAGGGACCGCAACGAG. Translated, it gives CASSRLDRDRNE. The complete CDR3 reads CASSRLDRDRNEQYF. This chain joins TRBV5-6 and TRBJ2-7; TRBD1 matches 8 bases. Read data end 3 residues before the CDR3 end; the end is taken from the germline J gene. Germline CDR1 reads SGHDT; CDR2 reads YYEEEE. The CDR3 contains 15 residues. The V and J ends lost 4 bases and 5 bases, in that order; junction bases with no gene match: 11.

This clone counts as medium-sized by frequency. The read ends 3 residues shy of where the CDR3 ends; the end is completed using the germline J gene. The rearrangement joins TRBV5-1 to TRBJ1-2, with D tentatively TRBD1 (6 bases). Trimming took 6 bases from V and 6 from J, leaving 21 bases between them. Looked up from germline, CDR1 is SGHRS and CDR2 is YFSETQ. CDR3 length: 15 amino acids. The CDR3 spells CASNPLPAGVNGYTF. CDR3 bases read: TGCGCCAGCAACCCCCTCCCGGCAGGGGTTAATGGC.